These 30 T cell receptor beta chains share one sample of origin, sequenced in a study of OX40 agonist ivuxolimab in advanced cancers. Sequencing was performed with immunoSEQ multiplex PCR; in TCRdb, only in-frame clones are kept and a portion is missing. Seen here are around 75,000 clones, 85% to 90% observed once, and the top ten hold about 2.3%. The material sequenced was CD4+ or CD8+ T cells sorted from blood, taken in a trial of the OX40 agonist ivuxolimab. The receptors derive from an adult with an advanced solid tumor such as melanoma, head and neck, liver or kidney cancer.

The genes are TRBV25-1 and TRBJ2-6; D gene uncertain. V was clipped by 4 bases and J by 2 bases, with 3 bases between them. This CDR3 region has 13 residues. From germline, CDR1 is MGHDK and CDR2 SYGVNS. The CDR3 DNA reads TGTGCCAGCAGTGCCGCTGGGGCCAACGTCCTGACTTTC. It yields the protein CASSAAGANVLTF.

The CDR3 sequence is CASSSTGDGEQYF. In DNA, the CDR3 is TGCGCCAGCAGCTCCACAGGGGATGGCGAGCAGTACTTC. V and J are TRBV5-1 and TRBJ2-7; 7 nucleotides align to TRBD1. The CDR3 is 13 amino acids. Germline V gives CDR1 SGHRS, CDR2 YFSETQ. The J segment lost 6 bases and the V segment lost 3 bases, leaving 6 bases of the junction unmatched.

The chain links TRBV27 to TRBJ1-2; TRBD1 matches 10 bases. The V gene's germline CDR1 is MNHEY and CDR2 SMNVEV (reference sequence). The CDR3 has 17 amino acids. Trimming removed 0 bases from V and 3 bases from J; junction bases left unmatched: 7. The CDR3 reads CASSLSPGQGGHYGYTF. DNA for the CDR3: TGTGCCAGCAGTTTATCCCCCGGACAGGGGGGGCACTATGGCTACACCTTC.

The rearrangement uses TRBV19 and TRBJ1-2; a possible D gene is TRBD1 (6 bases). Germline loops: CDR1 LNHDA, CDR2 SQIVND (reference sequence). V was shortened by 4 bases and J by 4 bases, with 16 bases between the two germline ends. CDR3 length: 15 amino acids. Written as DNA, the CDR3 is TGTGCCAGTAGTACGACTCACAGGGAGGTCTATGGCTACACCTTC. Amino acid sequence: CASSTTHREVYGYTF. Using reference TRBV19 and TRBJ1-2 for the parts outside the CDR3, the full variable domain is DGGITQSPKYLFRKEGQNVTLSCEQNLNHDAMYWYRQDPGQGLRLIYYSQIVNDFQKGDIAEGYSVSREKKESFPLTVTSAQKNPTAFYLCASSTTHREVYGYTFGSGTRLTVV.

The rearrangement links TRBV10-1 to TRBJ2-7, with D maybe TRBD1 (6 bases). The CDR3 runs 14 residues. Trimming removed 3 bases from V and 5 bases from J, with 14 bases in between. Germline loops: CDR1 WNHNN, CDR2 SYGVQD (reference sequence). The CDR3 DNA sequence: TGCGCCAGCAGTGACAGACAGGATGGGGACGAGCAGTACTTC. It codes for CASSDRQDGDEQYF.

For the CDR3, the DNA is TGTGCCAGCTCAAAGGGGGGGAGCTCCTATAATTCACCCCTCCACTTT. Amino acid sequence: CASSKGGSSYNSPLHF. This rearrangement joins TRBV18 to TRBJ1-6; a weak D match, TRBD1 (6 bases). The CDR3 has 16 residues. The germline V gene encodes CDR1 KGHSH and CDR2 LQKENI. Trimming removed 5 bases at V and 0 bases at J, with 11 bases between.

This clone appeared a single time. The chain has TRBV6-6 and TRBJ1-2; no clear D gene. CDR1 and CDR2 (germline): MNHNY, SVGAGI (reference sequence). V lost 5 bases to trimming and J lost 0 bases, with 13 bases between them. The length of the CDR3 is 15 residues. This CDR3 reads CASSPGGRTNYGYTF. DNA for the CDR3: TGTGCCAGCAGTCCTGGAGGCAGAACTAACTATGGCTACACCTTC.

J is TRBJ1-1 and V is TRBV5-1, with TRBD1 as a possible D gene (6 bases). V lost 3 bases and J 4 bases, leaving 19 bases between the germline ends. This CDR3 contains 16 residues. Per the germline V gene, CDR1 is SGHRS and CDR2 is YFSETQ. The CDR3 sequence is CASSSLAMAQGTEAFF. The CDR3 DNA reads TGCGCCAGCAGCTCGCTGGCTATGGCACAGGGCACTGAAGCTTTCTTT.

The rearrangement links TRBV19 to TRBJ1-5, with D perhaps matching TRBD1 (5 bases). In germline, CDR1 is LNHDA, CDR2 SQIVND (reference sequence). Trimming took 6 bases from V and 0 from J, leaving 9 bases between them. The CDR3 extends over 14 amino acids. CDR3: CASSGGHSNQPQHF. CDR3 nucleotides: TGTGCCAGTAGCGGCGGACATAGCAATCAGCCCCAGCATTTT.

This chain uses TRBV11-3 with TRBJ2-7; a possible D gene is TRBD2 (5 bases). Germline V CDR1 and CDR2: SGHNT, YENEEA. V shed 5 bases and J shed 4 bases, with 12 bases lying between them. This CDR3 contains 13 residues. This chain's CDR3 is CASSLKSGYEQYF. The CDR3 coding sequence is TGTGCCAGCAGCCTAAAGAGCGGATACGAGCAGTACTTC.

The chain is built from TRBV4-2 and TRBJ2-7; a possible D gene is TRBD1 (5 bases). CDR3 length: 14 residues. The V end lost 0 bases, the J end lost 1 base, and 7 bases lay between the germline ends. The V gene's germline CDR1 is LGHNA and CDR2 YNFKEQ. The chain's CDR3 is CASSQDRQSYEQYF. The CDR3 region has the DNA TGTGCCAGCAGCCAAGATAGACAGTCCTACGAGCAGTACTTC.

This clone was seen more than once but under ten times. The V gene is TRBV5-1, the J gene TRBJ2-7, with no clear D. The germline gives CDR1 SGHRS, CDR2 YFSETQ. The CDR3 loop spans 14 amino acids. Trimming took 2 bases from V and 2 from J, leaving 11 bases between them. In DNA, the CDR3 is TGCGCCAGCAGCTTTCGCAGTCAGGCCTACGAGCAGTACTTC. Translating it yields CASSFRSQAYEQYF.

This clone was counted many times. The chain uses TRBV27 and TRBJ1-2, with D unresolved. The CDR3 has 15 amino acids. Germline values: CDR1 MNHEY, CDR2 SMNVEV (reference sequence). The V gene lost 5 bases and the J gene lost 4 bases, with 17 bases spanning the gap. The DNA of the CDR3 is TGTGCCAGCAGTCTGCATTTCACCGGGTCCTATGGCTACACCTTC. It specifies CASSLHFTGSYGYTF.

This chain joins TRBV18 and TRBJ1-1; no definite D call. CDR1 KGHSH and CDR2 LQKENI come from the germline V gene. The CDR3 covers 14 residues. V was shortened by 3 bases and J by 0 bases, with 8 bases between the two germline ends. The CDR3 loop is CASSPNAMNTEAFF. The CDR3 coding sequence is TGTGCCAGCTCACCTAACGCCATGAACACTGAAGCTTTCTTT.

This chain joins TRBV19 and TRBJ1-5, with TRBD1 as a possible D gene (5 bases). There are 14 residues in the CDR3. Germline values: CDR1 LNHDA, CDR2 SQIVND (reference sequence). V shed 10 bases and J shed 7 bases, with 20 bases lying between them. This chain's CDR3 is CATDPGGNRQPQHF. The CDR3 coding sequence is TGTGCCACCGATCCCGGGGGGAATCGCCAGCCCCAGCATTTT.

The CDR3 protein is CASSRDWSSGNTIYF. The CDR3 DNA is TGTGCCAGCAGCCGGGACTGGAGCTCTGGAAACACCATATATTTT. This chain connects TRBV27 to TRBJ1-3; D might be TRBD1 (5 bases). CDR1 and CDR2 (germline): MNHEY, SMNVEV (reference sequence). The V gene lost 6 bases and the J gene lost 0 bases, with 12 bases spanning the gap. The CDR3 is 15 amino acids.

The chain employs TRBV5-1 and TRBJ1-1, with a possible D match to TRBD1 (6 bases). This CDR3 is built from 14 residues. V was clipped by 7 bases and J by 3 bases, with 16 bases between them. The germline gives CDR1 SGHRS, CDR2 YFSETQ. Here the CDR3 reads CASQGRGDDTEAFF. DNA for the CDR3: TGCGCCAGCCAGGGGCGGGGGGACGACACTGAAGCTTTCTTT.

The chain joins TRBV28 to TRBJ1-5, with 7 bases identical to TRBD1. Germline V gene sequence: CDR1 MDHEN, CDR2 SYDVKM. The CDR3 spans 16 residues. Trimming at V came to 5 bases and at J to 8 bases, leaving 15 bases not matched to a gene. CDR3 coding DNA: TGTGCCAGCAGTATTAAACAGGGGAACTACCTGGAGCCCCAGCATTTT. Translated: CASSIKQGNYLEPQHF.

The J gene is TRBJ1-1, the V gene TRBV6-1; D possibly corresponds to TRBD1 (5 bases). Germline CDR1 is MNHNS and CDR2 is SASEGT. The V end lost 2 bases, the J end lost 3 bases, and 25 bases lay between the germline ends. The CDR3 is 19 amino acids. The CDR3 sequence is CASSERGRDFPPRDTEAFF. CDR3 bases: TGTGCCAGCAGTGAAAGGGGTAGGGACTTTCCCCCCCGGGACACTGAAGCTTTCTTT.

J is TRBJ1-2 and V is TRBV6-6, with D unclear. The germline gives CDR1 MNHNY, CDR2 SVGAGI (reference sequence). V was trimmed by 10 bases and J by 0 bases, leaving 12 bases between them. The CDR3 is made up of 13 amino acids. The CDR3 spells CATKSGPNYGYTF. For the CDR3, the DNA is TGTGCCACCAAGAGCGGACCTAACTATGGCTACACCTTC.

The gene calls are TRBV11-1 and TRBJ2-7; D is perhaps TRBD1 (6 bases). V was shortened by 6 bases and J by 5 bases, with 14 bases between the two germline ends. This CDR3 comprises 13 residues. Looked up from germline, CDR1 is SGHAT and CDR2 is FQDESV (reference sequence). The CDR3 loop is CASSSQGRHEQYF. The CDR3 DNA reads as TGTGCCAGCAGTTCCCAGGGGAGACACGAGCAGTACTTC.

The chain is built from TRBV18 and TRBJ2-3, with 11 bases aligning to TRBD1. Losses at the gene ends were 3 bases for V and 1 base for J; bases not matched to a gene: 6. The CDR3 runs 17 residues. Germline V gene sequence: CDR1 KGHSH, CDR2 LQKENI. The DNA for the CDR3 is TGTGCCAGCTCACCCCCCGGGACAGGGGGACGCACAGATACGCAGTATTTT. It encodes CASSPPGTGGRTDTQYF.

The V call is TRBV2, the J call TRBJ2-3; 10 bases line up with TRBD2. J was trimmed by 4 bases and V by 5 bases; bases with no gene match: 15. This CDR3 region has 18 residues. The V gene's germline CDR1 is SNHLY and CDR2 FYNNEI. Written as DNA, the CDR3 is TGTGCCAGCAGTCCGCGGCCTGCTCTAGCGGGAGAGTCAGATACGCAGTATTTT. Translation gives CASSPRPALAGESDTQYF.

This clone has only a few counts. This chain uses TRBV27 with TRBJ2-1, with TRBD2 matching over 7 bases. The trim removed 5 bases at V and 3 bases at J, leaving 4 bases unmatched. The germline V gene has CDR1 MNHEY and CDR2 SMNVEV (reference sequence). This CDR3 is 14 amino acids long. The CDR3 DNA follows: TGTGCCAGCAGTCTAGGGGACTACTACAATGAGCAGTTCTTC. Its protein is CASSLGDYYNEQFF.

V gene TRBV2 combines with J gene TRBJ2-7; maybe TRBD1 (5 bases). This CDR3 has 14 amino acids. The germline V gene encodes CDR1 SNHLY and CDR2 FYNNEI. Trimming shortened V by 4 bases and J by 2 bases, and 12 bases separated the two germline ends. The CDR3 bases are TGTGCCAGCAGTGTTGGGGCAGACCCCTACGAGCAGTACTTC. It encodes CASSVGADPYEQYF.

This chain connects TRBV6-1 to TRBJ2-5; D assignment may be TRBD1 or TRBD2 (5 bases each). The germline V gene has CDR1 MNHNS and CDR2 SASEGT. Trimming removed 7 bases from V and 0 bases from J, with 12 bases in between. CDR3 length: 14 residues. The CDR3 bases are TGTGCCAGCACTGTGGGACCGAACCAAGAGACCCAGTACTTC. This gives the protein CASTVGPNQETQYF.

The chain is built from TRBV20-1 and TRBJ1-2; tentatively, D is TRBD1 (6 bases). There are 11 residues in the CDR3. Germline lookup yields CDR1 DFQATT and CDR2 SNEGSKA (reference sequence). V dropped 3 bases and J dropped 8 bases, with 10 bases sitting between them. CDR3 sequence reads: CSARLGGGYTF. The CDR3 DNA follows: TGCAGTGCTAGGTTGGGGGGCGGCTACACCTTC.

The chain recombines TRBV7-2 with TRBJ1-6; D is ambiguous. Germline CDR1 reads SGHTA; CDR2 reads FQGNSA. Trimming cost V 4 bases and J 13 bases, with 14 bases left between them. CDR3 size: 13 residues. The CDR3 DNA sequence: TGTGCCAGCAGCTCCCTATTGGCGGGGCCCCTCCACTTT. It translates to CASSSLLAGPLHF.

The V gene is TRBV5-1, the J gene TRBJ2-3; 12 positions agree with TRBD2. The V gene's germline CDR1 is SGHRS and CDR2 YFSETQ. Losses at the gene ends were 4 bases for V and 4 bases for J; bases not matched to a gene: 10. The CDR3 is 17 residues long. The CDR3 DNA reads as TGCGCCAGCAGCCCCTACCTAGCGGGGGGGCCAGCAGATACGCAGTATTTT. It translates to CASSPYLAGGPADTQYF.

This clone appeared a single time. The rearrangement uses TRBV6-5 and TRBJ2-7; D not resolved. The germline CDR1 and CDR2 sequences are MNHEY and SVGAGI. The CDR3 loop spans 11 amino acids. Trimming removed 2 bases at V and 2 bases at J, with 1 base between. The CDR3 DNA is TGTGCCAGCAGTTACGCCTACGAGCAGTACTTC. It translates to CASSYAYEQYF.